Listed below are T cell receptor beta chains from one sample, sequenced in a study of T-cell reconstitution after alpha-beta-depleted transplantation in children. MiXCR, applied by TCRdb to the PCR reads, yields one record per CDR3 protein. The table shows approximately 170,000 distinct CDR3 sequences, with roughly 10% occurring only once. This material consisted of PBMCs, taken before TCRalphabeta/CD19-depleted stem cell transplant. These receptors were collected from a boy aged 2 to 10 with acute myeloid leukemia, due to receive a stem cell transplant. Each CDR3 is given with its conserved first and last residue. D genes are given only for firm matches. Expanded clones are given a class, and other clones once, few, many or no size at all.

D gene: .
clone size: many
V gene: TRBV20-1
CDR3 length: 16
J gene: TRBJ1-5
CDR3 protein: CSARDAAGQGHQPQHF
CDR3 DNA: TGCAGTGCTAGAGATGCCGCAGGGCAGGGTCATCAGCCCCAGCATTTT

D gene: TRBD2
clone size: many
V gene: TRBV27
CDR3 length: 16
J gene: TRBJ2-3
CDR3 protein: CASSSGLAGAKDTQYF
CDR3 DNA: TGTGCCAGCAGTTCGGGACTAGCGGGAGCTAAAGATACGCAGTATTTT

D gene: .
clone size: .
V gene: TRBV7-9
CDR3 length: 15
J gene: TRBJ1-2
CDR3 protein: CASSPYDGSNYGYTF
CDR3 DNA: TGTGCCAGCAGCCCGTACGACGGATCTAACTATGGCTACACCTTC

D gene: TRBD1
clone size: .
V gene: TRBV6-1
CDR3 length: 15
J gene: TRBJ2-3
CDR3 protein: CASSPRGLATDTQYF
CDR3 DNA: TGTGCCAGCAGCCCCAGGGGGTTGGCGACAGATACGCAGTATTTT

D gene: TRBD1
clone size: many
V gene: TRBV2
CDR3 length: 14
J gene: TRBJ2-2
CDR3 protein: CASIGQGAVGELFF
CDR3 DNA: TGTGCCAGCATCGGACAGGGGGCGGTCGGGGAGCTGTTTTTT

D gene: TRBD2
clone size: many
V gene: TRBV12-3/TRBV12-4
CDR3 length: 15
J gene: TRBJ2-2
CDR3 protein: CASSLSGGGAGELFF
CDR3 DNA: TGTGCCAGCAGTTTAAGCGGGGGCGGGGCCGGGGAGCTGTTTTTT

D gene: TRBD1
clone size: many
V gene: TRBV10-3
CDR3 length: 14
J gene: TRBJ2-2
CDR3 protein: CAISGTGDTGELFF
CDR3 DNA: TGTGCCATCAGTGGTACAGGGGACACCGGGGAGCTGTTTTTT

D gene: .
clone size: many
V gene: TRBV29-1
CDR3 length: 13
J gene: TRBJ1-2
CDR3 protein: CSVDPRLGYGYTF
CDR3 DNA: TGCAGCGTTGATCCTAGATTGGGCTATGGCTACACCTTC

D gene: TRBD1
clone size: many
V gene: TRBV20-1
CDR3 length: 14
J gene: TRBJ1-1
CDR3 protein: CSVIPGTVDTEAFF
CDR3 DNA: TGCAGTGTCATTCCCGGGACAGTCGACACTGAAGCTTTCTTT

D gene: .
clone size: many
V gene: TRBV14
CDR3 length: 12
J gene: TRBJ2-3
CDR3 protein: CASSQDWGTQYF
CDR3 DNA: TGTGCCAGCAGCCAAGATTGGGGTACGCAGTATTTT

D gene: .
clone size: many
V gene: TRBV27
CDR3 length: 12
J gene: TRBJ1-1
CDR3 protein: CASTSGNTEAFF
CDR3 DNA: TGTGCCAGCACCTCAGGGAACACTGAAGCTTTCTTT

D gene: .
clone size: many
V gene: TRBV20-1
CDR3 length: 13
J gene: TRBJ1-2
CDR3 protein: CSARAGDVNGYTF
CDR3 DNA: TGCAGTGCTAGAGCGGGGGACGTTAATGGCTACACCTTC

D gene: TRBD1
clone size: .
V gene: TRBV20-1
CDR3 length: 20
J gene: TRBJ2-1
CDR3 protein: CSARPLSGTGGRASYNEQFF
CDR3 DNA: TGCAGTGCTAGACCTCTCTCCGGGACAGGGGGCCGTGCTAGTTACAATGAGCAGTTCTTC

D gene: .
clone size: many
V gene: TRBV21-1
CDR3 length: 15
J gene: TRBJ2-3
CDR3 protein: CASSKITGYTDTQYF
CDR3 DNA: TGTGCCAGCAGCAAAATAACAGGGTACACAGATACGCAGTATTTT

D gene: TRBD2
clone size: many
V gene: TRBV12-3/TRBV12-4
CDR3 length: 14
J gene: TRBJ2-2
CDR3 protein: CASLTSGSTGELFF
CDR3 DNA: TGTGCCAGCTTGACTAGCGGTAGCACCGGGGAGCTGTTTTTT

D gene: TRBD1
clone size: many
V gene: TRBV4-1
CDR3 length: 14
J gene: TRBJ2-1
CDR3 protein: CASRRQGAGYEQFF
CDR3 DNA: TGCGCCAGCCGGAGACAGGGGGCAGGGTATGAGCAGTTCTTC

D gene: TRBD1
clone size: many
V gene: TRBV24-1
CDR3 length: 14
J gene: TRBJ1-1
CDR3 protein: CATSDPRQGTEAFF
CDR3 DNA: TGTGCCACCAGTGATCCGCGACAGGGCACTGAAGCTTTCTTT

D gene: TRBD1
clone size: few
V gene: TRBV7-2
CDR3 length: 16
J gene: TRBJ2-2
CDR3 protein: CASSQGQGPNTGELFF
CDR3 DNA: TGTGCCAGCAGCCAAGGACAGGGCCCGAACACCGGGGAGCTGTTTTTT

D gene: .
clone size: many
V gene: TRBV10-2
CDR3 length: 15
J gene: TRBJ2-1
CDR3 protein: CASSRGTASYNEQFF
CDR3 DNA: TGCGCCAGCAGTAGGGGAACAGCCTCCTACAATGAGCAGTTCTTC

D gene: TRBD1
clone size: many
V gene: TRBV12-3/TRBV12-4
CDR3 length: 17
J gene: TRBJ2-6
CDR3 protein: CASREGQASSGANVLTF
CDR3 DNA: TGTGCCAGCAGAGAGGGACAGGCGAGCTCTGGGGCCAACGTCCTGACTTTC

D gene: .
clone size: .
V gene: TRBV5-5
CDR3 length: 14
J gene: TRBJ1-1
CDR3 protein: CASSMTRLNTEAFF
CDR3 DNA: TGTGCCAGCAGCATGACACGGTTAAACACTGAAGCTTTCTTT

D gene: TRBD2
clone size: many
V gene: TRBV5-1
CDR3 length: 16
J gene: TRBJ2-3
CDR3 protein: CASSLGLAGITDTQYF
CDR3 DNA: TGCGCCAGCAGCTTGGGGCTAGCGGGAATCACAGATACGCAGTATTTT

D gene: .
clone size: many
V gene: TRBV20-1
CDR3 length: 15
J gene: TRBJ1-4
CDR3 protein: CSARTVLQLHEKLFF
CDR3 DNA: TGCAGTGCTAGGACAGTCTTACAACTGCATGAAAAACTGTTTTTT

D gene: .
clone size: many
V gene: TRBV7-3
CDR3 length: 12
J gene: TRBJ2-2
CDR3 protein: CASTSQGRELFF
CDR3 DNA: TGTGCCAGCACCTCACAGGGCCGGGAGCTGTTTTTT

D gene: TRBD1
clone size: many
V gene: TRBV5-1
CDR3 length: 16
J gene: TRBJ2-1
CDR3 protein: CASRIPGQGLTGEQFF
CDR3 DNA: TGCGCCAGCCGAATCCCGGGACAGGGCCTGACGGGTGAGCAGTTCTTC

D gene: TRBD2
clone size: many
V gene: TRBV5-1
CDR3 length: 13
J gene: TRBJ2-1
CDR3 protein: CASSSGRAAEQFF
CDR3 DNA: TGCGCCAGCAGTAGCGGGAGGGCCGCTGAGCAGTTCTTC

D gene: .
clone size: many
V gene: TRBV7-2
CDR3 length: 14
J gene: TRBJ1-5
CDR3 protein: CASSLGSRSQPQHF
CDR3 DNA: TGTGCCAGCAGCTTAGGATCCAGGAGTCAGCCCCAGCATTTT

D gene: TRBD1
clone size: few
V gene: TRBV5-4
CDR3 length: 15
J gene: TRBJ2-5
CDR3 protein: CASSTEDRGRGTQYF
CDR3 DNA: TGTGCCAGCAGCACCGAGGACAGGGGGCGCGGGACCCAGTACTTC